This TCR beta chain is drawn from a study of CD8+ T cells in alopecia areata. On the study more broadly: Treated patients took oral tofacitinib at 5 to 10 mg twice daily. Study-wide findings and caveats: Having one nonresponder leaves uncertain how baseline CD8+ expansion relates to response. Lesional tissue from the scalp (especially in alopecia totalis/universalis) showed higher clonality than normal scalp.

There are 16 residues in the CDR3. With V trimmed by 1 base and J by 6 bases, 12 bases remained unmatched. CDR1 is SGDLS and CDR2 is YYNGEE in the germline V gene. Isolated RNA was reverse transcribed into cDNA used as the sequencing template. Measured with immunoSEQ multiplex PCR; TCRdb has only the in-frame clones, and not every one. Seen here are over 150,000 clones, approximately 62% observed once, and the top ten hold approximately 15%. Note on this clone: The antigen is unknown.

Specified treatment: oral pan-JAK inhibitor, 5-10 mg twice daily. Alopecia areata patients provided lesional scalp punch biopsies and peripheral blood, both collected for the study. This clonotype was sampled from a human donor with alopecia areata. This specimen was CD4+ T cells sorted from blood, taken at week 24, from a patient treated with tofacitinib. This chain connects TRBV9 to TRBJ1-2; 7 bases align to TRBD1. CDR3 protein: CASSVTPLTGLDGYTF. In DNA, the CDR3 is TGTGCCAGCAGCGTAACCCCCCTGACAGGGCTCGATGGCTACACCTTC.